This T cell receptor (beta chain) was obtained from a study of immune characterization of retroperitoneal liposarcoma. In TCRdb, the PCR reads were re-called with MiXCR into one record per CDR3 protein. The sample has over 8,000 distinct CDR3 sequences; 37% are singletons. Germline V gene data show CDR1 as MNHNS and CDR2 as SASEGT. Trimming took 7 bases from V and 0 from J, leaving 13 bases between them. The CDR3 sequence is 14 residues long. The source of this sequence is a female donor with retroperitoneal liposarcoma. Sequenced: tumor tissue. The V gene is TRBV6-1, the J gene TRBJ2-7; maybe TRBD2 (5 bases). CDR3 protein: CASMEDPSSYEQYF. As DNA, the CDR3 is TGTGCCAGCATGGAGGACCCAAGCTCCTACGAGCAGTACTTC.